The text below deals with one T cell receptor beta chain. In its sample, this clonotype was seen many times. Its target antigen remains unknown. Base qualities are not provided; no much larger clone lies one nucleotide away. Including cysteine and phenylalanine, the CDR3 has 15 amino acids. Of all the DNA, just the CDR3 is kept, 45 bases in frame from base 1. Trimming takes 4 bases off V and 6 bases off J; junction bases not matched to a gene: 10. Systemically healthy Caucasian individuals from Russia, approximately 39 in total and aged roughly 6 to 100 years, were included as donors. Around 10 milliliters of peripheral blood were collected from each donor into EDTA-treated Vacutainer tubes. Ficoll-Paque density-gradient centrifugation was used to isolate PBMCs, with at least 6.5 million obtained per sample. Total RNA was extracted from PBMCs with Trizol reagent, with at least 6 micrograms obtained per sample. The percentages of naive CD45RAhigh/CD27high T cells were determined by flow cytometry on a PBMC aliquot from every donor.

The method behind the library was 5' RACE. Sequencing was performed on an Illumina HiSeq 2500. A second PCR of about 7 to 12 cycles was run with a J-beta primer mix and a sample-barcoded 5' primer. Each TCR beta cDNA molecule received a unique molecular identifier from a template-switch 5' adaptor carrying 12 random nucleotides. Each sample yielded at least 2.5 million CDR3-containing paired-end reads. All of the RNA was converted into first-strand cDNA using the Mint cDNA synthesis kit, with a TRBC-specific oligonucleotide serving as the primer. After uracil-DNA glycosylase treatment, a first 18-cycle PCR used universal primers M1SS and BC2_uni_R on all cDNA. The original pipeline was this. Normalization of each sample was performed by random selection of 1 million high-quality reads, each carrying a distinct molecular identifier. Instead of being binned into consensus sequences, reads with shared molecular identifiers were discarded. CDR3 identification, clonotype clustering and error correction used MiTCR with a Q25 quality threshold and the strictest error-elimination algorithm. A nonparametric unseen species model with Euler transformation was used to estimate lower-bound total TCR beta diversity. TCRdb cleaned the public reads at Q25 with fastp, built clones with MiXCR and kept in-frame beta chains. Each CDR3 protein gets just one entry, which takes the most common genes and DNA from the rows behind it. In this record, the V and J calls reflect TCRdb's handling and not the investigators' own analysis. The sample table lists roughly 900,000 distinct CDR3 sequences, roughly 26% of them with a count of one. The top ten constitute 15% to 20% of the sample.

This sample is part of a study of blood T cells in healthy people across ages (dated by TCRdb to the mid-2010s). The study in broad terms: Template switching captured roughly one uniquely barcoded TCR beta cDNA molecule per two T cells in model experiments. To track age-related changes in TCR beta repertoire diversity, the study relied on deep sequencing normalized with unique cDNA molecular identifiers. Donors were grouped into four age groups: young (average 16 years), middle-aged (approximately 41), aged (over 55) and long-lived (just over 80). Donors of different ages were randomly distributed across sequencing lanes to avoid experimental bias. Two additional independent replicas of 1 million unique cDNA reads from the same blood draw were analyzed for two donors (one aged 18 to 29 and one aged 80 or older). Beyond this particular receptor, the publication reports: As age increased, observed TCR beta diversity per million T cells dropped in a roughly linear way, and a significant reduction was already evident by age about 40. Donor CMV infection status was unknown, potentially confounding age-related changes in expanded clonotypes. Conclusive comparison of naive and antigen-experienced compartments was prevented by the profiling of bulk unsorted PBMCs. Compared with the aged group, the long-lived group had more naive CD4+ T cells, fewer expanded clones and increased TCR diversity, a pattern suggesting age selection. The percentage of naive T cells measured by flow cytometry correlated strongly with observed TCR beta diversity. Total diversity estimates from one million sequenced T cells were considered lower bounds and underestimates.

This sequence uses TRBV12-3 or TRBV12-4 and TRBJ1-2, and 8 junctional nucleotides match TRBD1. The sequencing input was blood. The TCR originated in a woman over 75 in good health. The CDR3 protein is CASSYGISTGDGYTF. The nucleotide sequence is TGTGCCAGCAGTTACGGTATTTCGACAGGGGATGGCTACACCTTC.